The 10 T cell receptor beta chains below were found in one sample sequenced in a study of blood T cell repertoires in COVID-19 (dated by TCRdb to the early 2020s). The library was made by the immunoSEQ multiplex PCR assay. Held by TCRdb, this immuneACCESS table contains in-frame sequences only and omits some clones. Under half of the omission traces to an unresolved V gene where checked; the cause of the rest is unknown. Within this sample are about 170,000 clones, with approximately 85% of them counted one time only. The ten largest clones capture roughly 1.2% of the sample. Material for sequencing was peripheral blood. The receptor set was obtained from a man aged 60 to 75 who had recovered from COVID-19.

This clone was seen a single time. The chain joins TRBV6-1 to TRBJ1-2; TRBD1 matches at 9 bases. Germline CDR1 is MNHNS and CDR2 is SASEGT. V trimming: 0 bases; J trimming: 9 bases; junction bases outside the gene matches: 5. The CDR3 runs 14 residues. This chain's CDR3 is CASSEAGQGLSYTF. CDR3 nucleotides: TGTGCCAGCAGTGAAGCGGGACAGGGTTTGAGCTACACCTTC.

The gene calls are TRBV6-2 or TRBV6-3 and TRBJ1-1, with D unclear. The CDR3 totals 15 residues. Trimming shortened V by 6 bases and J by 0 bases, and 14 bases separated the two germline ends. CDR1 is MNHEY and CDR2 is SVGEGT in the germline V gene. Here the CDR3 reads CASSLHRGLNTEAFF. In DNA form, the CDR3 reads TGTGCCAGCAGCCTTCACCGAGGGTTGAACACTGAAGCTTTCTTT.

As DNA, the CDR3 is TGTGCCAGCAGCCTCCGGGGGGGGATAGCCAAAAACATTCAGTACTTC. Amino acid sequence: CASSLRGGIAKNIQYF. J is TRBJ2-4 and V is TRBV3-1 (or the pseudogene TRBV3-2); 8 bases align to TRBD2. V shed 4 bases, J shed 0 bases, and the junction held 5 bases outside the gene matches. Germline CDR1 reads LGHDT; CDR2 reads YNNKEL (reference sequence). The CDR3 covers 16 residues.

The rearrangement uses TRBV4-2 and TRBJ2-1, with 9 positions matching TRBD2. Germline V CDR1 and CDR2: LGHNA, YNFKEQ. Losses at the gene ends were 0 bases for V and 9 bases for J; bases not matched to a gene: 9. CDR3 length: 16 amino acids. CDR3 nucleotide sequence: TGTGCCAGCAGCCAAGAGGGTAGCGGGGGTTCGGGTGAGCAGTTCTTC. Encoded protein: CASSQEGSGGSGEQFF.

V and J are TRBV19 and TRBJ1-2; no reliable D call. V lost 3 bases to trimming and J lost 6 bases, with 17 bases between them. The CDR3 runs to 15 residues. Germline V gives CDR1 LNHDA, CDR2 SQIVND (reference sequence). The CDR3 nucleotides read TGTGCCAGTAGTATCTTGGATCGAGAGGGTCATGGCTACACCTTC. It encodes CASSILDREGHGYTF.

This rearrangement joins TRBV10-3 to TRBJ2-5; 8 nucleotides align to TRBD1. Germline V gives CDR1 ENHRY, CDR2 SYGVKD. The CDR3 runs 16 residues. Germline trimming cut 2 bases from V and 7 bases from J; bases unmatched to any gene: 12. CDR3 in DNA: TGTGCCATCAGTGAGCGGACAGGGACAAATTTTCGGACCCAGTACTTC. It specifies CAISERTGTNFRTQYF.

The chain couples TRBV29-1 to TRBJ2-1, with a possible D match to TRBD2 (5 bases). Germline loops: CDR1 SQVTM, CDR2 ANQGSEA. This CDR3 comprises 12 residues. V was pared by 3 bases and J by 8 bases, with 11 bases between. The DNA for the CDR3 is TGCAGCGTTGACGCGGGCGGCGATGAGCAGTTCTTC. This gives the protein CSVDAGGDEQFF.

A single count supports this clone. The chain combines TRBV2 with TRBJ1-5; D is uncertain. Trimming took off 5 bases at V and 5 bases at J, with 10 bases between the two ends. CDR3 length equals 13 residues. The V gene's germline CDR1 is SNHLY and CDR2 FYNNEI. CDR3 residues: CASSPPVYQPQHF. The DNA for the CDR3 is TGTGCCAGCAGTCCCCCCGTATATCAGCCCCAGCATTTT.

This clone appeared once. The chain's CDR3 is CASSPSGGLNEKLFF. The DNA for the CDR3 is TGTGCCAGCTCACCTTCTGGGGGACTTAATGAAAAACTGTTTTTT. V and J are TRBV18 and TRBJ1-4, with D possibly matching TRBD1 (5 bases). Per the germline V gene, CDR1 is KGHSH and CDR2 is LQKENI. V lost 3 bases and J lost 4, with 12 bases in between. There are 15 residues in the CDR3. Full variable domain (rest looked up from reference TRBV18 and TRBJ1-4): NAGVMQNPRHLVRRRGQEARLRCSPMKGHSHVYWYRQLPEEGLKFMVYLQKENIIDESGMPKERFSAEFPKEGPSILRIQQVVRGDSAAYFCASSPSGGLNEKLFFGSGTQLSVL.

This clone was counted a few times. The chain is built from TRBV30 and TRBJ1-4; 7 nucleotides align to TRBD1. After removal of 2 bases from V and 5 bases from J, the junction contained 5 bases not matched to a gene. CDR1 GTSNPN and CDR2 SVGIG come from the germline V gene (reference sequence). This CDR3 comprises 14 residues. The CDR3 protein is CAWSQGQQNEKLFF. DNA of the CDR3: TGTGCCTGGAGTCAGGGACAGCAAAATGAAAAACTGTTTTTT. The whole variable domain, remainder taken from reference TRBV30 and TRBJ1-4, is SQTIHQWPATLVQPVGSPLSLECTVEGTSNPNLYWYRQAAGRGLQLLFYSVGIGQISSEVPQNLSASRPQDRQFILSSKKLLLSDSGFYLCAWSQGQQNEKLFFGSGTQLSVL.